This TCR beta chain was sequenced in a study of cytomegalovirus exposure and HLA in healthy donors. The PCR was carried out with 60 Vbeta primers and 13 Jbeta primers. Repertoires were generated with immunoSEQ multiplex PCR, while TCRdb's copy carries only in-frame clones and drops some. This sample has about 150,000 clones; over 65% occur once, and the top ten carry 2.1%. The source of this sequence is a man younger than 45 in good health and CMV-seronegative. Specimen: PBMCs.

CDR3: CASSFTSGDWTDTQYF. In DNA form, the CDR3 reads TGCGCCAGCAGCTTTACTAGCGGGGATTGGACAGATACGCAGTATTTT. V is TRBV5-1 and J is TRBJ2-3; 10 nucleotides align to TRBD2. The CDR3 consists of 16 residues. Germline V gene lookup returns CDR1 SGHRS and CDR2 YFSETQ. The junction had 6 bases not matched to a gene; V was cut back by 2 bases and J by 3 bases.